This T cell receptor (beta chain) appears in the sequencing data of a study of radiotherapy plus CTLA-4 blockade in lung cancer. For the study at large: Patients showed objective responses in roughly 18% of cases and disease control in more than 25%. Findings of the study overall: After radiotherapy and ipilimumab, tumor-derived clones expanded in peripheral blood.

Here immunoSEQ multiplex PCR was the method, and the copy in TCRdb shows in-frame clones only, minus some. The sample yields under 55,000 clones, 79% seen once. CDR3 length equals 18 residues. CDR1 and CDR2 (germline): MGHRA, YSYEKL. With V trimmed by 2 bases and J by 0 bases, 10 bases remained unmatched. Comments on this clone: Its antigen remains unknown.

This rearrangement joins TRBV4-1 to TRBJ1-2; 9 bases map to TRBD1. The sequencing used peripheral blood, collected from a patient treated with radiotherapy plus ipilimumab. The origin of this receptor is a human donor with non-small cell lung cancer who had a partial response to radiotherapy plus ipilimumab. In nucleotides, the CDR3 is TGCGCCAGCAGCCAACCACAGGGGGCGAAAAAGCCTAACTATGGCTACACCTTC. Amino acid sequence: CASSQPQGAKKPNYGYTF.